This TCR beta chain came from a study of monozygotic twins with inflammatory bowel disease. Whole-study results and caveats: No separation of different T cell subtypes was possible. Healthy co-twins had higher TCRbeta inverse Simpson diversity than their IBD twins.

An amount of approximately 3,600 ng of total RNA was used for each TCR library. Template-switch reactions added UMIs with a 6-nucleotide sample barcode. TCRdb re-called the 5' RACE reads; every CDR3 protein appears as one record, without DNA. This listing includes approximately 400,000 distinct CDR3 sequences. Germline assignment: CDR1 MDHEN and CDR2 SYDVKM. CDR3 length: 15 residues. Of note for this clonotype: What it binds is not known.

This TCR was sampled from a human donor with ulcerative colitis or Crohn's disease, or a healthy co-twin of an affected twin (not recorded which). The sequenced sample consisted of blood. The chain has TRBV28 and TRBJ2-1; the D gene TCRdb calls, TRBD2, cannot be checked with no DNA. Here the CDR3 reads CATHAGTSGRGVQFF.